These 2 T cell receptor beta chains were sequenced from one sample in a study of graft-versus-host responses after intestinal transplantation (dated by TCRdb to the early 2020s). To isolate intraepithelial and lamina propria lymphocytes from graft specimens, dithiothreitol, EDTA incubations and collagenase D digestion were used. Library generation was performed with the immunoSEQ multiplex PCR assay. TCRdb stores this immuneACCESS table with in-frame sequences only. Part of the clones is absent; in the studies checked, under half of the shortfall reflects unresolved V genes, and no reason is known for the rest. The sample includes around 35,000 clones, with approximately 90% observed a single time. The ten largest clonotypes hold over 15% of the sample. This sample comprised ileum tissue, obtained about 200 days after intestinal transplant. The receptors here all came from a human patient who received an intestinal transplant, so some T cells may come from the graft donor.

A single count supports this clone. V is TRBV11-2 and J is TRBJ2-5, with 11 bases identical to TRBD2. Per the germline V gene, CDR1 is SGHAT and CDR2 is FQNNGV. There are 16 residues in the CDR3. Germline trimming cut 3 bases from V and 0 bases from J; bases unmatched to any gene: 3. CDR3 protein: CASSFLAGGYQETQYF. CDR3 DNA: TGTGCCAGCAGCTTTCTAGCGGGAGGTTACCAAGAGACCCAGTACTTC.

DNA of the CDR3: TGTGCCAGCAGTGAAATCCGGGGCCCCGTGGAGACCCAGTACTTC. Residues: CASSEIRGPVETQYF. The chain combines TRBV2 with TRBJ2-5; D may be TRBD1 or TRBD2 (5 bases each). Germline CDR1 reads SNHLY; CDR2 reads FYNNEI. The CDR3 length is 15 residues. Trimming removed 2 bases at V and 5 bases at J, with 15 bases between.